The source of this T cell receptor (beta chain) is a study of T-cell memory formation after mild COVID-19. Overall study context: TCR clustering was largely donor specific.

Notes on the study in general: Clones that contracted from day 15 to 85 were balanced CD4/CD8, while later expanders leaned CD4+.

5'RACE with constant-segment primers built TCRalpha and TCRbeta cDNA libraries with UMIs. TCRdb processed the 5' RACE reads anew with MiXCR; each CDR3 protein has one entry. The sample holds 210,000 or so distinct CDR3 sequences, roughly a tenth seen once. Concerning this clonotype itself: Its antigen is not identified.

Trimming cost V 1 base and J 2 bases; bases outside gene matches: 4. The CDR3 extends over 15 amino acids. The germline gives CDR1 LGHNA, CDR2 YNFKEQ. The sequence derives from a man younger than 35 who had mild COVID-19 (a few samples of this study predate the infection). Cell type and time point are not known. The sample consisted of PBMCs or a T cell subset sorted from them (not recorded which). The chain employs TRBV4-2 and TRBJ1-2; 7 nucleotides line up with TRBD1. CDR3 sequence: CASSQAQTGNYGYTF. The CDR3 DNA sequence: TGTGCCAGCAGCCAAGCCCAGACAGGGAACTATGGCTACACCTTC.